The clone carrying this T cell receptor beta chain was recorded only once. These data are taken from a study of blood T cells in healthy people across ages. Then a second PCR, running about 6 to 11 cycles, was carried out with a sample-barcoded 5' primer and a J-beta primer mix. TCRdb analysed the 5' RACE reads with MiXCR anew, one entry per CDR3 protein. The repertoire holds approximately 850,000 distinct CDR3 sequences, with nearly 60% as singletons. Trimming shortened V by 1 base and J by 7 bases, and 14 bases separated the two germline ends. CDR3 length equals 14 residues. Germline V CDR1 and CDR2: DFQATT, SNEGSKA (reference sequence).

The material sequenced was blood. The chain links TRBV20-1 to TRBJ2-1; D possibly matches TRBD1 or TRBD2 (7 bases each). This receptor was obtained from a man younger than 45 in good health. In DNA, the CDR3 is TGCAGTGCTAGAGTCAGGGGGGGCAATAATGAGCAGTTCTTC. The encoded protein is CSARVRGGNNEQFF.